Listed below are T cell receptor beta chains from one sample, sequenced in a study of Ad26.COV2.S vaccination and SARS-CoV-2 variants. The table came from immunoSEQ multiplex PCR; TCRdb's copy has only in-frame clones and leaves some out. This table holds around 300,000 clones, 88% found once. Sequencing was performed on peripheral blood, taken in a trial of Ad26.COV2.S vaccine versus placebo. The receptor set was obtained from a person aged 18 to 65 who received the Ad26.COV2.S COVID-19 vaccine or a placebo. The CDR3 runs from the conserved cysteine through the conserved F or W. A D gene is named only where the DNA matches it firmly. The listing skips clone size in some rows; elsewhere it reads once, few, many or a size class.

j_gene	d_gene	abundance	v_gene	CDR3aa	CDR3nt
TRBJ2-3	NA	NA	TRBV18	CASSTSAGPRTDTQYF	TGTGCCAGCTCGACCTCGGCCGGGCCTCGCACAGATACGCAGTATTTT
TRBJ2-1	TRBD2	once	TRBV10-2	CATGSGLAYNEQFF	TGCGCCACCGGATCCGGACTAGCGTACAATGAGCAGTTCTTC
TRBJ2-7	TRBD1	NA	TRBV10-3	CAIRATGGSSYEQYF	TGTGCCATCAGGGCTACAGGGGGCTCATCCTACGAGCAGTACTTC
TRBJ2-1	TRBD2	NA	TRBV6-4	CASSEAGESGNEQFF	TGTGCCAGCAGTGAGGCGGGAGAGAGCGGGAATGAGCAGTTCTTC
TRBJ1-5	TRBD1	NA	TRBV6-5	CASSGTGGRQPQHF	TGTGCCAGCAGCGGAACAGGGGGAAGACAGCCCCAGCATTTT
TRBJ1-5	NA	NA	TRBV7-8	CASSLGQVQPQHF	TGTGCCAGCAGCTTAGGACAGGTTCAGCCCCAGCATTTT
TRBJ2-5	NA	NA	TRBV27	CASSLRGRDQETQYF	TGTGCCAGCAGTTTACGAGGCAGGGACCAAGAGACCCAGTACTTC
TRBJ2-1	TRBD2	NA	TRBV4-1	CASSQVVPSGNFLGNEQFF	TGCGCCAGCAGCCAAGTCGTGCCTAGCGGGAATTTCCTAGGCAATGAGCAGTTCTTC
TRBJ1-1	NA	once	TRBV30	CAWTDSMFTEAFF	TGTGCCTGGACAGACAGCATGTTCACTGAAGCTTTCTTT
TRBJ2-5	TRBD1	NA	TRBV19	CASSIGGGRGFQETQYF	TGTGCCAGTAGTATAGGAGGCGGCAGGGGGTTCCAAGAGACCCAGTACTTC
TRBJ2-1	NA	NA	TRBV12-3/TRBV12-4	CASSSSSYNEQFF	TGTGCCAGCAGTTCCTCCTCCTACAATGAGCAGTTCTTC
TRBJ1-1	NA	NA	TRBV15	CATSPGTGNTEAFF	TGTGCCACCAGCCCCGGGACGGGGAACACTGAAGCTTTCTTT
TRBJ2-7	TRBD1	NA	TRBV18	CASSPRGQGREQYF	TGTGCCAGCTCACCAAGGGGACAGGGCAGAGAGCAGTACTTC
TRBJ1-2	TRBD1	NA	TRBV30	CAWTRTGGIYGYTF	TGTGCCTGGACGAGGACAGGAGGGATCTATGGCTACACCTTC